This is a list of T cell receptor beta chains from one sample in a study of blood T cell repertoires in COVID-19. Sequencing used immunoSEQ multiplex PCR; TCRdb keeps in-frame clones, though not all of them. The repertoire holds 150,000 or so clones, with 84% as singletons. Input material: peripheral blood. These TCRs come from a man aged 35-49 years who had recovered from COVID-19. Both conserved end residues are part of each CDR3.

>TRBJ2-5|TRBV27
CASSPGNQETQYF
>TRBJ2-7|TRBV11-1
CASSRAGGYEQYF
>TRBJ2-7|TRBV28
CASSRISGNPYEQYF
>TRBJ2-5|TRBV9
CASSVVGTGGETQYF
>TRBJ2-7|TRBV25-1
CASSPDLAYEQYF
>TRBJ2-5|TRBV19
CASSKLLGQETQYF
>TRBJ1-5|TRBV4-1
CASSQDGPGANFLPQHF
>TRBJ2-3|TRBV11-1
CASSLAAGGPTDTQYF
>TRBJ1-1|TRBV10-3
CAIRTRDIAEAFF
>TRBJ2-5|TRBV6-6
CASTYRVMETQYF
>TRBJ2-7|TRBV30
CAWSLAGAYEQYF
>TRBJ2-5|TRBV29-1
CSVIDETLETQYF
>TRBJ1-6|TRBV30
CAWGLLGLRNSPLHF
>TRBJ1-2|TRBV14
CASSPRDRYYGYTF
>TRBJ2-4|TRBV6-5
CASSYGPWTSENIQYF
>TRBJ2-7|TRBV27
CASRWEGARGLYEQYF
>TRBJ1-4|TRBV4-2
CASSQDGVGAGEKLFF
>TRBJ1-1|TRBV19
CASNGGTDREAFF
>TRBJ2-7|TRBV15
CATSFRDRDYEQYF
>TRBJ1-2|TRBV19
CASSTGYLGYTF
>TRBJ2-7|TRBV4-3
CASSQGRDRSYEQYF
>TRBJ1-1|TRBV7-3
CASSRTDTHTEAFF
>TRBJ2-3|TRBV6-1
CASSEISGRTDTQYF
>TRBJ2-3|TRBV5-6
CASSLGHTQYF
>TRBJ1-4|TRBV6-5
CASTRTGFDEKLFF
>TRBJ2-6|TRBV6-2/TRBV6-3
CASSYAGGQGHHGANVLTF
>TRBJ2-2|TRBV19
CASSISSGTGELFF
>TRBJ1-5|TRBV9
CASSVSGGDQPQHF
>TRBJ1-3|TRBV2
CASSEAAGNTIYF
>TRBJ2-5|TRBV5-5
CASLFRLQGKGETQYF
>TRBJ1-2|TRBV6-2/TRBV6-3
CASTPPGTGGNYGYTF
>TRBJ2-5|TRBV24-1
CATSDSRGMETQYF
>TRBJ2-7|TRBV6-5
CASSYNSRSYEQYF
>TRBJ1-4|TRBV30
CAWSVRGGNEKLFF
>TRBJ2-5|TRBV6-2/TRBV6-3
CASSRLAAPHF
>TRBJ2-3|TRBV6-5
CASIRLAGGLDTQYF
>TRBJ2-1|TRBV24-1
CATSDPGSGRDYNEQFF
>TRBJ2-6|TRBV14
CASSRIRGPGANVLTF
>TRBJ1-2|TRBV11-2
CASSLDPHYGYTF
>TRBJ1-2|TRBV7-2
CASSFQGRDGYTF
>TRBJ2-7|TRBV21-1
CASSKPPGHRGNQYEQYF
>TRBJ2-1|TRBV4-2
CASSQEPLSWNEQFF
>TRBJ2-7|TRBV6-6
CASSQTGAALDEQYF
>TRBJ2-7|TRBV3-1/TRBV3-2
CASSPDRQGTGVGNEQYF
>TRBJ1-5|TRBV6-5
CASSPRGNQPQHF